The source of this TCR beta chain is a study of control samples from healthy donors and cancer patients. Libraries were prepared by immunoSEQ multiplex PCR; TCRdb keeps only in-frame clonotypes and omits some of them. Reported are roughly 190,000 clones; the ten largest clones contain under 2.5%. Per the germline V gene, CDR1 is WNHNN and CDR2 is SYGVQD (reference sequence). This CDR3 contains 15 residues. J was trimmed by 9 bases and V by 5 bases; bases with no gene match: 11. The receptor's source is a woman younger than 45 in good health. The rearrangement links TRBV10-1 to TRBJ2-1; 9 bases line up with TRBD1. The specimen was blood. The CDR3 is CASSSPGQGTGEQFF. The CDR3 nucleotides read TGCGCCAGCAGTTCACCTGGACAGGGGACGGGTGAGCAGTTCTTC.